The clone carrying this T cell receptor (beta chain) was counted between two and nine times. The sample originates from a study of brain T cells in children with intractable seizures. Pre-surgery treatment included at least one anti-epileptic drug. The CDR3 runs 16 residues. In germline, CDR1 is MGHRA, CDR2 YSYEKL. V shed 3 bases and J 7 bases; nucleotides not matched to a gene: 6. The method was immunoSEQ multiplex PCR; TCRdb's version includes in-frame clones alone and lacks a portion of them. The data hold some 41,000 clones, with 90% observed a single time. The sample in question was peripheral blood, obtained at surgery. This sequence originates from a girl aged 2-10 years with tuberous sclerosis and intractable seizures. The chain couples TRBV4-1 to TRBJ1-6; 10 bases are a match to TRBD1. For the CDR3, the DNA is TGCGCCAGCAGCCATTTTCCGGGACAGGGGAATTCACCCCTCCACTTT. Translated: CASSHFPGQGNSPLHF.